These 32 T cell receptor beta chains were sequenced from one sample in a study of T cell responses to AZD1222 COVID-19 vaccine. The method was immunoSEQ multiplex PCR; TCRdb's version includes in-frame clones alone and lacks a portion of them. Among over 50,000 clones listed, about 83% were seen once. The source was peripheral blood, collected on day 0 of AZD1222 vaccination. The receptors come from an adult in good health.

The chain joins TRBV7-8 to TRBJ1-4; D ambiguous. The germline V and J ends were trimmed by 1 base and 2 bases, with 11 bases remaining between them. Germline CDR1 reads SGHVS; CDR2 reads FQNEAQ. This CDR3 comprises 16 residues. CDR3 amino acids: CASSLGRVTTNEKLFF. The CDR3 DNA reads as TGTGCCAGCAGCTTAGGTCGAGTGACGACTAATGAAAAACTGTTTTTT. Together with reference TRBV7-8 and TRBJ1-4, the CDR3 gives the full variable domain: GAGVSQSPRYKVAKRGQDVALRCDPISGHVSLFWYQQALGQGPEFLTYFQNEAQLDKSGLPSDRFFAERPEGSVSTLKIQRTQQEDSAVYLCASSLGRVTTNEKLFFGSGTQLSVL.

The V gene is TRBV7-2, the J gene TRBJ1-1, with no clear D. CDR1 SGHTA and CDR2 FQGNSA come from the germline V gene. The CDR3 length is 14 residues. V was pared by 6 bases and J by 7 bases, with 18 bases between. Written as DNA, the CDR3 is TGTGCCAGCAGTCTAAATCCAGGTGGCCGTGAAGCTTTCTTT. This gives the protein CASSLNPGGREAFF.

The chain links TRBV18 to TRBJ2-5; 7 nucleotides align to TRBD2. The CDR3 is 14 amino acids. Germline trimming cut 2 bases from V and 5 bases from J; bases unmatched to any gene: 5. Germline V gives CDR1 KGHSH, CDR2 LQKENI. CDR3 amino acids: CASSPEAGPETQYF. CDR3 nucleotides: TGTGCCAGCTCACCAGAAGCGGGACCGGAGACCCAGTACTTC.

The chain combines TRBV4-3 with TRBJ2-1; 14 bases agree with TRBD2. Germline CDR1 is LGHNA and CDR2 is YSLEER. Unmatched junction bases numbered 7, after V lost 1 base and J lost 2 bases. This CDR3 comprises 19 residues. In nucleotides, the CDR3 is TGCGCCAGCAGCCAAGCGGGACTAGCGGGGGAAGGGGCCTACAATGAGCAGTTCTTC. This translates into CASSQAGLAGEGAYNEQFF.

The chain recombines TRBV4-1 with TRBJ1-6; D ambiguous. Germline CDR1 and CDR2: MGHRA and YSYEKL. The CDR3 is made up of 17 amino acids. Trimming took 0 bases from V and 9 from J, leaving 18 bases between them. The CDR3 DNA sequence: TGCGCCAGCAGCCAAGATGCGGGCAGCCACTGGGGTTCACCCCTCCACTTT. Protein: CASSQDAGSHWGSPLHF.

The rearrangement uses TRBV10-1 and TRBJ2-2; 7 bases line up with TRBD2. Germline CDR1 reads WNHNN; CDR2 reads SYGVQD (reference sequence). With 3 bases clipped from V and 6 bases from J, the junction kept 1 base outside the gene matches. There are 13 residues in the CDR3. CDR3 residues: CASSERGAGELFF. In nucleotides, the CDR3 is TGCGCCAGCAGTGAACGGGGGGCCGGGGAGCTGTTTTTT.

This chain connects TRBV30 to TRBJ1-2; 9 bases agree with TRBD1. CDR1 is GTSNPN, CDR2 SVGIG, per germline (reference sequence). The J segment lost 8 bases and the V segment lost 1 base, leaving 2 bases of the junction unmatched. This CDR3 spans 12 amino acids. CDR3 DNA sequence: TGTGCCTGGAGTGAGGACAGGGGCGGCTACACCTTC. Its translation: CAWSEDRGGYTF.

The J gene is TRBJ2-1, the V gene TRBV12-1; TRBD2 was called by the table and not checked on the DNA. TRBV12-1 is annotated as a pseudogene. The CDR3 contains 17 residues. The DNA for the CDR3 is TGTGCCAGCAGCTTTTGCCCGGGACTAGCGGGTCGGAATGAGCAGTTCTTC. Amino acids: CASSFCPGLAGRNEQFF.

In its sample, this clone was seen once. The chain carries TRBV5-1 and TRBJ1-1; TRBD1 is a possible D gene (6 bases). In germline, CDR1 is SGHRS, CDR2 YFSETQ. CDR3 length: 15 amino acids. The germline V and J ends were trimmed by 7 bases and 5 bases, with 21 bases remaining between them. The CDR3 sequence: CASDRGQPGDTEAFF. The DNA of the CDR3 is TGCGCCAGCGACCGCGGGCAACCAGGGGATACTGAAGCTTTCTTT.

J is TRBJ2-3 and V is TRBV7-8; D perhaps matches TRBD2 (6 bases). The CDR3 totals 13 residues. Looked up from germline, CDR1 is SGHVS and CDR2 is FQNEAQ. V dropped 2 bases and J dropped 10 bases, with 13 bases sitting between them. The CDR3: CASSLPGLPAQYF. The CDR3 region has the DNA TGTGCCAGCAGCTTACCGGGACTTCCTGCGCAGTATTTT.

This clone was seen more than once but under ten times. The V call is TRBV30, the J call TRBJ1-6; no definite D call. V lost 2 bases and J 9 bases, leaving 14 bases between the germline ends. The germline CDR1 and CDR2 sequences are GTSNPN and SVGIG (reference sequence). The CDR3 covers 14 residues. CDR3 amino acids: CAWSRMGTLSPLHF. CDR3 DNA: TGTGCCTGGAGTCGGATGGGAACACTTTCACCCCTCCACTTT.

CDR3 nucleotide sequence: TGCAGCGCTAACAGGGTTGGAGATGAGCAGTTCTTC. It specifies CSANRVGDEQFF. The gene calls are TRBV29-1 and TRBJ2-1, with D perhaps matching TRBD1 (6 bases). V dropped 7 bases and J dropped 8 bases, with 15 bases sitting between them. The CDR3 is 12 amino acids. The germline gives CDR1 SQVTM, CDR2 ANQGSEA.

The V call is TRBV5-6, the J call TRBJ1-3; D is possibly TRBD1 (5 bases). The CDR3 is 16 residues long. V lost 4 bases and J 0 bases, leaving 14 bases between the germline ends. Per the germline V gene, CDR1 is SGHDT and CDR2 is YYEEEE. This CDR3 is CASSLSFQGSGNTIYF. Here the CDR3 DNA reads TGTGCCAGCAGCCTCAGCTTCCAGGGCTCTGGAAACACCATATATTTT.

J is TRBJ2-1 and V is TRBV18, with TRBD1 as a possible D gene (6 bases). CDR3 length equals 14 residues. Trimming removed 3 bases from V and 3 bases from J, with 9 bases in between. Germline-derived CDR1 and CDR2 are KGHSH and LQKENI. The CDR3 sequence is CASSPADSYNEQFF. DNA for the CDR3: TGTGCCAGCTCACCGGCGGACAGCTACAATGAGCAGTTCTTC.

This sequence joins TRBV6-1 and TRBJ2-1; D gene ambiguous. Germline CDR1 and CDR2: MNHNS and SASEGT. The V and J ends lost 1 base and 4 bases respectively, with 5 bases between them. This CDR3 is 13 amino acids long. CDR3 region: CASSEGFYNEQFF. The CDR3 DNA reads as TGTGCCAGCAGTGAAGGGTTTTACAATGAGCAGTTCTTC.

This sequence joins TRBV4-3 and TRBJ1-6, with a tentative D call TRBD1 (5 bases). The germline V and J ends were trimmed by 2 bases and 6 bases, with 17 bases remaining between them. The CDR3 has 17 residues. From germline, CDR1 is LGHNA and CDR2 YSLEER. CDR3 sequence: CASSQTHGGFRNSPLHF. CDR3 sequence (DNA): TGCGCCAGCAGCCAAACCCACGGGGGGTTCCGTAATTCACCCCTCCACTTT.

This clone was detected only a few times. The rearrangement uses TRBV12-3 or TRBV12-4 and TRBJ1-2, with D unclear. CDR3 size: 12 residues. Trimming left V 7 bases short and J 4 bases short, with 10 bases between. The CDR3 coding sequence is TGTGCCAGCACCCCGGACTCCTATGGCTACACCTTC. Translating it yields CASTPDSYGYTF.

CDR3 region: CACARRGPYNEQFF. In DNA, the CDR3 is TGTGCTTGTGCTCGACGGGGGCCCTACAATGAGCAGTTCTTC. V gene TRBV6-5 combines with J gene TRBJ2-1; D possibly matches TRBD1 or TRBD2 (6 bases each). The CDR3 contains 14 residues. Looked up from germline, CDR1 is MNHEY and CDR2 is SVGAGI.

The chain links TRBV27 to TRBJ1-6, with D maybe TRBD1 (5 bases). V was clipped by 8 bases and J by 8 bases, with 16 bases between them. CDR1 and CDR2 (germline): MNHEY, SMNVEV (reference sequence). The CDR3 has 14 residues. CDR3 in amino acids: CASHTRGGYSPLHF. The CDR3 nucleotides are TGTGCCAGCCACACGAGGGGCGGATATTCACCCCTCCACTTT.

J is TRBJ1-2 and V is TRBV20-1; 8 bases match TRBD1. The germline CDR1 and CDR2 sequences are DFQATT and SNEGSKA (reference sequence). This CDR3 region has 11 residues. After removal of 4 bases from V and 8 bases from J, the junction contained 3 bases not matched to a gene. Written as DNA, the CDR3 is TGCAGTGCTAAGGACAGGGCAGGCTACACCTTC. Encoded protein: CSAKDRAGYTF.

This chain links TRBV3-1 (or the pseudogene TRBV3-2) with TRBJ2-7; perhaps TRBD1 as D (7 bases). In germline, CDR1 is LGHDT, CDR2 YNNKEL (reference sequence). The CDR3 runs to 14 residues. V dropped 4 bases and J dropped 6 bases, with 16 bases sitting between them. CDR3 loop: CASSPQGGSLEQYF. In DNA, the CDR3 is TGTGCCAGCAGCCCCCAGGGGGGTTCGCTCGAGCAGTACTTC.

This chain joins TRBV3-1 (or the pseudogene TRBV3-2) and TRBJ1-3, with D uncertain. CDR1 LGHDT and CDR2 YNNKEL come from the germline V gene (reference sequence). Between the trimmed V and J ends, which lost 1 base and 0 bases, there was a span of 7 bases. CDR3 length: 15 residues. The CDR3 is CASSQGLFSGNTIYF. In DNA, the CDR3 is TGTGCCAGCAGCCAAGGGCTGTTCTCTGGAAACACCATATATTTT.

The chain carries TRBV5-6 and TRBJ1-5, with D uncertain. CDR3 length equals 12 residues. CDR1 is SGHDT and CDR2 is YYEEEE in the germline V gene. The ends were cut back, 2 bases at V and 7 bases at J, with 7 bases in the middle. CDR3 bases: TGTGCCAGCAGCTTCGACGGCCAGCCCCAGCATTTT. As protein: CASSFDGQPQHF.

This rearrangement joins TRBV6-1 to TRBJ1-2; no reliable D call. V was clipped by 2 bases and J by 3 bases, with 22 bases between them. The CDR3 length is 18 residues. Looked up from germline, CDR1 is MNHNS and CDR2 is SASEGT. In nucleotides, the CDR3 is TGTGCCAGCAGTGAACTGCGGGGTTGGCAGACAAGCGACTATGGCTACACCTTC. This gives the protein CASSELRGWQTSDYGYTF.

This chain uses TRBV11-2 with TRBJ2-7, with TRBD1 identical over 7 bases. With 4 bases clipped from V and 13 bases from J, the junction kept 16 bases outside the gene matches. Germline V lookup: CDR1 SGHAT, CDR2 FQNNGV. The CDR3 runs to 14 residues. The DNA for the CDR3 is TGTGCCAGCAGCTCCCTTGGACCGACAGGGTTTATCTACTTC. Protein product: CASSSLGPTGFIYF.

This clone has only one observation. The chain links TRBV5-1 to TRBJ2-5, with TRBD1 identical over 7 bases. The germline V gene has CDR1 SGHRS and CDR2 YFSETQ. J gave up 3 bases and V 6 bases, and 5 bases lay outside the gene matches. The CDR3 runs to 13 residues. The CDR3 bases are TGCGCCAGCAACGACAGGGAGAAAGAGACCCAGTACTTC. This sequence encodes CASNDREKETQYF.

The chain combines TRBV20-1 with TRBJ2-7, with 10 bases that match TRBD2. V gave up 6 bases and J gave up 7 bases; unmatched junction bases: 3. Germline values: CDR1 DFQATT, CDR2 SNEGSKA (reference sequence). The CDR3 consists of 11 residues. The CDR3 sequence is CSALGLAEQYF. The CDR3 nucleotides are TGCAGTGCCTTGGGACTAGCGGAGCAGTACTTC.

This clone is a singleton in its sample. The chain recombines TRBV29-1 with TRBJ1-1; D unresolved. Germline lookup yields CDR1 SQVTM and CDR2 ANQGSEA. Trimming cost V 6 bases and J 0 bases, with 17 bases left between them. The CDR3 is 15 amino acids. The CDR3 spells CSVAAGWGMNTEAFF. In DNA form, the CDR3 reads TGCAGCGTGGCGGCAGGTTGGGGTATGAACACTGAAGCTTTCTTT.

The CDR3, as DNA: TGCGCCAGCAGCTTATGGACAGGAAGCTCCTATAATTCACCCCTCCACTTT. Encoded protein: CASSLWTGSSYNSPLHF. The chain uses TRBV5-1 and TRBJ1-6; the match to TRBD1 covers 7 bases. Germline V gene data show CDR1 as SGHRS and CDR2 as YFSETQ. The V gene end was trimmed by 2 bases and the J gene end by 0 bases; junction bases not matched to a gene: 5. CDR3 length: 17 amino acids.

The sample holds one count of this clone. For the CDR3, the DNA is TGTGCCAGCAGCTTGGCCGGGACAGGTAATTCACCCCTCCACTTT. It encodes CASSLAGTGNSPLHF. The chain is built from TRBV5-6 and TRBJ1-6, with TRBD1 identical over 8 bases. The junction had 2 bases not matched to a gene; V was cut back by 0 bases and J by 6 bases. Germline V gives CDR1 SGHDT, CDR2 YYEEEE. The CDR3 loop spans 15 amino acids. Full variable domain (outside the CDR3, taken from reference TRBV5-6 and TRBJ1-6): DAGVTQSPTHLIKTRGQQVTLRCSPKSGHDTVSWYQQALGQGPQFIFQYYEEEERQRGNFPDRFSGHQFPNYSSELNVNALLLGDSALYLCASSLAGTGNSPLHFGNGTRLTVT.

This rearrangement joins TRBV15 to TRBJ2-5; D is unresolved. Germline CDR1 is LNHNV and CDR2 is YYDKDF (reference sequence). The V end was cut by 5 bases, the J end by 5 bases, with 12 bases between. The length of the CDR3 is 13 residues. The CDR3 loop reads CATSGPLEETQYF. CDR3 coding DNA: TGTGCCACCAGCGGCCCCTTAGAGGAGACCCAGTACTTC.

This chain links TRBV28 with TRBJ1-4; D perhaps matches TRBD1 (5 bases). Trimming stripped 6 bases from V and 3 bases from J, with 14 bases between. Germline V gene sequence: CDR1 MDHEN, CDR2 SYDVKM. The CDR3 has 15 residues. The CDR3 loop is CASSPVGASNEKLFF. CDR3 nucleotides: TGTGCCAGCAGCCCTGTCGGGGCATCTAATGAAAAACTGTTTTTT.